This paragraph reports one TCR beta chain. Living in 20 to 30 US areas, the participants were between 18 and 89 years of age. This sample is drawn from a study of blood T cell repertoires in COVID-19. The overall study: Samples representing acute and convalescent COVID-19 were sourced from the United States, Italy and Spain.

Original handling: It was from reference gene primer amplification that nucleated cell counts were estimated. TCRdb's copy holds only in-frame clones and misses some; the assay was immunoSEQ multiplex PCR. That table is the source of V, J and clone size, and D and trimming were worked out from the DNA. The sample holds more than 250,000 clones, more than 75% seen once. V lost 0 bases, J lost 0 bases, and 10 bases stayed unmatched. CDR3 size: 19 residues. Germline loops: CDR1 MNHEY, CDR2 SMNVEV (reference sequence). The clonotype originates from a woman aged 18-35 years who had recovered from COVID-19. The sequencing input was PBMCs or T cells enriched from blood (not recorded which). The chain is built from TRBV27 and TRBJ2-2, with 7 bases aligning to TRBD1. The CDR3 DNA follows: TGTGCCAGCAGTTTATCGAGATATCGTGGACAGGCGAACACCGGGGAGCTGTTTTTT. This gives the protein CASSLSRYRGQANTGELFF.